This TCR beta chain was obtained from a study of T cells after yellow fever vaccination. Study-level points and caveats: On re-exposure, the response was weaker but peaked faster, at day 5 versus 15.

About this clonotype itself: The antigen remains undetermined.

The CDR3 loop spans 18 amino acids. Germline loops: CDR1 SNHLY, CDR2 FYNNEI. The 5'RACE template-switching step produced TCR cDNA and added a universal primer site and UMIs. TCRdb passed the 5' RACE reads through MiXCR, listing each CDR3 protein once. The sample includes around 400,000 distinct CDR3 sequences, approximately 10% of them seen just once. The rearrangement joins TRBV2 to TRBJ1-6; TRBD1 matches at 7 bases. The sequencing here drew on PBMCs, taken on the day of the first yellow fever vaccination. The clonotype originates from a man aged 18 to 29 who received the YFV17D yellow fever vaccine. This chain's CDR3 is CTISRGQGVIVYNSPLHF. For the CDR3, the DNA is TGTACCATCAGTCGTGGGCAGGGGGTGATCGTTTATAATTCACCCCTCCACTTT.